Shown below are 15 T cell receptor beta chains from a single sample sequenced in a study of blood T cell repertoires in COVID-19. Here immunoSEQ multiplex PCR was the method, and the copy in TCRdb shows in-frame clones only, minus some. Found here are roughly 30,000 clones, approximately 82% of them singletons; the top ten hold about 14%. The sequenced material came from peripheral blood. The receptors stem from a human donor in a cohort sampled during active COVID-19.

This chain connects TRBV4-1 to TRBJ2-3; unclear D gene. The CDR3 sequence is 14 residues long. The V end was cut by 1 base, the J end by 1 base, with 6 bases between. Germline CDR1 is MGHRA and CDR2 is YSYEKL. CDR3 in amino acids: CASSQVAGTDTQYF. The CDR3 region has the DNA TGCGCCAGCAGCCAAGTCGCAGGCACAGATACGCAGTATTTT.

The rearrangement uses TRBV5-1 and TRBJ1-1; no clear D gene. The V end lost 0 bases, the J end lost 4 bases, and 13 bases lay between the germline ends. The V gene's germline CDR1 is SGHRS and CDR2 YFSETQ. This CDR3 region has 15 residues. The CDR3: CASSLGLQVGTEAFF. CDR3 bases: TGCGCCAGCAGCTTGGGTCTCCAGGTGGGCACTGAAGCTTTCTTT.

The chain has TRBV11-2 and TRBJ1-2; D might be TRBD1 (6 bases). Germline assignment: CDR1 SGHAT and CDR2 FQNNGV. V shed 5 bases and J shed 5 bases, with 12 bases lying between them. The CDR3 loop spans 13 amino acids. CDR3 residues: CASSEQGLYGYTF. The CDR3 nucleotides are TGTGCCAGCAGCGAACAGGGTCTATATGGCTACACCTTC.

This clone occurred a few times. The rearrangement uses TRBV2 and TRBJ1-1, with 8 bases fitting TRBD1. J lost 0 bases, V lost 6 bases, and 6 bases had no gene match. Looked up from germline, CDR1 is SNHLY and CDR2 is FYNNEI. The CDR3 consists of 15 residues. The DNA for the CDR3 is TGTGCCAGCAGGGGGACAGGAAACATGAACACTGAAGCTTTCTTT. Its protein product is CASRGTGNMNTEAFF. Drawing the rest from reference TRBV2 and TRBJ1-1, the complete variable domain is EPEVTQTPSHQVTQMGQEVILRCVPISNHLYFYWYRQILGQKVEFLVSFYNNEISEKSEIFDDQFSVERPDGSNFTLKIRSTKLEDSAMYFCASRGTGNMNTEAFFGQGTRLTVV.

The chain uses TRBV19 and TRBJ2-1; maybe TRBD1 (5 bases). The germline V gene has CDR1 LNHDA and CDR2 SQIVND (reference sequence). With 4 bases removed from V and 8 bases from J, the gap between germline ends came to 21 bases. The CDR3 runs 16 residues. In nucleotides, the CDR3 is TGTGCCAGTAGTACTCTTTCGTCCGGTACAGGCTATGAGCAGTTCTTC. As protein: CASSTLSSGTGYEQFF. Variable domain in full (rest from reference TRBV19 and TRBJ2-1): DGGITQSPKYLFRKEGQNVTLSCEQNLNHDAMYWYRQDPGQGLRLIYYSQIVNDFQKGDIAEGYSVSREKKESFPLTVTSAQKNPTAFYLCASSTLSSGTGYEQFFGPGTRLTVL.

There are a few counts of this clone. This sequence joins TRBV6-2 or TRBV6-3 and TRBJ1-6, with unresolved D. Trimming pared 2 bases from V and 7 bases from J, leaving 12 bases between. This CDR3 contains 15 residues. CDR1 is MNHEY, CDR2 SVGEGT, per germline. The CDR3 nucleotides are TGTGCCAGCAGTTACAGGACTCGGGGAAATTCACCCCTCCACTTT. Amino acids: CASSYRTRGNSPLHF.

The rearrangement joins TRBV18 to TRBJ1-1; D gene ambiguous. Germline V gene lookup returns CDR1 KGHSH and CDR2 LQKENI. The V and J ends lost 3 bases and 3 bases respectively, with 11 bases between them. This CDR3 spans 14 amino acids. The CDR3 DNA reads TGTGCCAGCTCACCCCTAGCTAGGGACACTGAAGCTTTCTTT. Its protein product is CASSPLARDTEAFF.

This chain uses TRBV27 with TRBJ2-3; possibly TRBD1 for D (9 bases). The germline CDR1 and CDR2 sequences are MNHEY and SMNVEV (reference sequence). The CDR3 has 20 residues. V was shortened by 3 bases and J by 4 bases, with 29 bases between the two germline ends. This CDR3 reads CASSFSPGQGAGAPADTQYF. The CDR3 DNA follows: TGTGCCAGCAGTTTCTCCCCGGGACAGGGAGCGGGGGCCCCCGCAGATACGCAGTATTTT.

The CDR3 nucleotides are TGTGCCAGCAGTTTTAGTGGGCCCACCTACGAGCAGTACTTC. It encodes CASSFSGPTYEQYF. This chain links TRBV3-1 (or the pseudogene TRBV3-2) with TRBJ2-7, with D unclear. Trimming took 6 bases from V and 2 from J, leaving 14 bases between them. This CDR3 contains 14 residues. In germline, CDR1 is LGHDT, CDR2 YNNKEL (reference sequence).

CDR3 coding DNA: TGTGCCAGCAAAATCTCAGGTTTTGAAGCTTTCTTT. Translating it yields CASKISGFEAFF. The rearrangement links TRBV6-5 to TRBJ1-1, with no clear D. Deletions cut 7 bases from V and 7 bases from J, with 13 bases between. Germline V lookup: CDR1 MNHEY, CDR2 SVGAGI. The length of the CDR3 is 12 residues.

V and J are TRBV5-1 and TRBJ2-5; 10 bases line up with TRBD2. The CDR3 runs to 15 residues. Germline V lookup: CDR1 SGHRS, CDR2 YFSETQ. J lost 2 bases, V lost 1 base, and 2 bases had no gene match. The CDR3 DNA sequence: TGCGCCAGCAGCTTGATGGGACTAGCGCAAGAGACCCAGTACTTC. It is translated as CASSLMGLAQETQYF.

V gene TRBV30 combines with J gene TRBJ1-1; the D is unclear. The CDR3 extends over 13 amino acids. V was clipped by 3 bases and J by 0 bases, with 8 bases between them. Per germline, CDR1 GTSNPN and CDR2 SVGIG (reference sequence). The CDR3 coding sequence is TGTGCCTGGAGCAGGACTCTGAACACTGAAGCTTTCTTT. It specifies CAWSRTLNTEAFF.

In this sample, this clone turned up once. This rearrangement joins TRBV4-1 to TRBJ1-2; possibly TRBD1 for D (6 bases). With 5 bases removed from V and 4 bases from J, the gap between germline ends came to 20 bases. CDR1 and CDR2 (germline): MGHRA, YSYEKL. This CDR3 has 16 residues. CDR3 nucleotides: TGCGCCAGCAGCAATCCGCCCCGAGGACAGAGCTATGGCTACACCTTC. It specifies CASSNPPRGQSYGYTF.

This sequence joins TRBV4-2 and TRBJ2-1; 7 positions agree with TRBD2. With V trimmed by 0 bases and J by 0 bases, 2 bases remained unmatched. This CDR3 has 16 residues. Germline CDR1 and CDR2: LGHNA and YNFKEQ. The CDR3 DNA reads TGTGCCAGCAGCCAAGAAGGACTAGTCTCCTACAATGAGCAGTTCTTC. Translated, it gives CASSQEGLVSYNEQFF.

This chain uses TRBV19 with TRBJ1-4; 7 bases fit TRBD1. The junction had 8 bases not matched to a gene; V was cut back by 5 bases and J by 8 bases. The CDR3 runs to 14 residues. In germline, CDR1 is LNHDA, CDR2 SQIVND (reference sequence). CDR3 DNA sequence: TGTGCCAGTAGTTTCGAGGGGGCTCGGGAAAAACTGTTTTTT. Translation: CASSFEGAREKLFF. The full variable domain, completed using reference TRBV19 and TRBJ1-4, is DGGITQSPKYLFRKEGQNVTLSCEQNLNHDAMYWYRQDPGQGLRLIYYSQIVNDFQKGDIAEGYSVSREKKESFPLTVTSAQKNPTAFYLCASSFEGAREKLFFGSGTQLSVL.